This T cell receptor beta chain is drawn from a study of T-cell memory formation after mild COVID-19. Study context: Most TCR clusters belonged to a single donor.

A note on this clonotype: Its matching antigen is unknown.

Study-wide results and limits: Cross-reactive memory appears to have joined, as suggested by some responding clones showing up in pre-infection memory. Clones that contracted from day 15 to 85 were balanced CD4/CD8, while later expanders leaned CD4+.

UMIs and sample barcodes were carried by the TCR alpha and TCR beta cDNA libraries that 5'RACE produced using constant-segment primers. TCRdb independently ran MiXCR on the 5' RACE reads; one entry per CDR3 protein. This sample has 120,000 to 150,000 distinct CDR3 sequences, with approximately 5.7% found just once. The receptor was isolated from an adult woman who had mild COVID-19 (a few samples of this study predate the infection). Cell type and time point are not known. Sequenced: PBMCs or a T cell subset sorted from them (not recorded which).

The CDR3 reads CASNSRGSGANVLTF. As DNA, the CDR3 is TGTGCCAGCAACAGCCGTGGCTCTGGGGCCAACGTCCTGACTTTC. The chain carries TRBV12-3 or TRBV12-4 and TRBJ2-6; D is undetermined. CDR3 length: 15 residues. The V and J ends lost 7 bases and 0 bases respectively, with 10 bases between them.